A single count supports the clone carrying this T cell receptor beta chain. The germline V gene encodes CDR1 SGHRS and CDR2 YFSETQ. V was pared by 4 bases and J by 5 bases, with 21 bases between. The CDR3 contains 17 residues. These data originate in a study of blood T cell repertoires in COVID-19. Data came from immunoSEQ multiplex PCR; TCRdb stores just in-frame clones and leaves some out. The sample has hundreds of thousands of clones, approximately 90% seen once. Sequenced material: PBMCs or T cells enriched from blood (not recorded which). The rearrangement uses TRBV5-1 and TRBJ2-2; TRBD2 is a possible D gene (6 bases). This TCR was sampled from a man aged 25-45 years who had recovered from COVID-19. The CDR3 is CASSLGDGTSLTGELFF. The CDR3, as DNA: TGCGCCAGCAGCCTGGGAGATGGAACTAGCCTTACCGGGGAGCTGTTTTTT.